This T cell receptor (beta chain) was recorded in a study of cytomegalovirus exposure and HLA in healthy donors. Study results and caveats: Reports showed the classifier diagnosing cytomegalovirus status with high specificity and sensitivity. Researchers catalogued 160 or so TCR beta chains as cytomegalovirus-associated.

For this clone: Its cognate antigen is unknown.

The CDR3 consists of 18 residues. The V segment lost 4 bases and the J segment 5 bases; nucleotides outside the gene matches: 13. CDR1 is SGHRS and CDR2 is YFSETQ in the germline V gene. Measured with immunoSEQ multiplex PCR; TCRdb has only the in-frame clones, and not every one. The profile shows roughly 56,000 clones, roughly 90% of them singletons. The chain employs TRBV5-1 and TRBJ2-5, with TRBD2 identical over 14 bases. This clonotype was obtained from a woman aged 30 to 39 in good health and CMV-seronegative. Sequenced material: PBMCs. The CDR3 sequence: CASSGGTSGGSAWETQYF. The CDR3 nucleotides read TGCGCCAGCAGCGGCGGGACTAGCGGGGGTAGCGCCTGGGAGACCCAGTACTTC.